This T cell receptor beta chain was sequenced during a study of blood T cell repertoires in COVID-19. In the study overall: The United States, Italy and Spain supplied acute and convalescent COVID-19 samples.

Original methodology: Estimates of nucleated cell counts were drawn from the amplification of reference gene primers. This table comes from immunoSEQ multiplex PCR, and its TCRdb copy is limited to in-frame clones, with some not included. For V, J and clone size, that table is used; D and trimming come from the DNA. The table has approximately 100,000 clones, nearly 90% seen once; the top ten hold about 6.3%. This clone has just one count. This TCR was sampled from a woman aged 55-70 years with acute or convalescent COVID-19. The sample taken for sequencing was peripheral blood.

CDR3 sequence reads: CASTSRVGSADYNYGYTF. DNA for the CDR3: TGTGCCAGCACCTCTCGGGTAGGGAGCGCAGATTACAACTATGGCTACACCTTC. This rearrangement joins TRBV28 to TRBJ1-2; no definite D call. Germline CDR1 MDHEN, CDR2 SYDVKM. Trimming removed 7 bases at V and 2 bases at J, with 26 bases between. The CDR3 covers 18 residues.